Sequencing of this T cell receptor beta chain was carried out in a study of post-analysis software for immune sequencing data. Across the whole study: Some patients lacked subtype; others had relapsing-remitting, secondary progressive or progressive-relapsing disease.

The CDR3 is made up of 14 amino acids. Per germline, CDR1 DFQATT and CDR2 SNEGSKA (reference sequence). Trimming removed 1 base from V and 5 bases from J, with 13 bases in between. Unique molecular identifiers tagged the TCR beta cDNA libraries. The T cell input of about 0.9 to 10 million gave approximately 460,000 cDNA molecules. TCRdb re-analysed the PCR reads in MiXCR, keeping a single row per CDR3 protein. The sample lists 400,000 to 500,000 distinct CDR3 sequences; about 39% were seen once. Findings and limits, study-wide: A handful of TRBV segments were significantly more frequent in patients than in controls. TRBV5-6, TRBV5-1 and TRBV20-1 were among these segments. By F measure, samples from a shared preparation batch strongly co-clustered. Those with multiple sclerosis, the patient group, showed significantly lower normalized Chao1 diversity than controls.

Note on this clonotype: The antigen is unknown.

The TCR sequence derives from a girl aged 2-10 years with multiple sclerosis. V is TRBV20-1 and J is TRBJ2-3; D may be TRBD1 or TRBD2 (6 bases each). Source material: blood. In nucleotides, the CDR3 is TGCAGTGCTAGAGTGGAAGGAGGGGGAGATACGCAGTATTTT. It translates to CSARVEGGGDTQYF.